These 32 T cell receptor beta chains were all obtained from the same sample, sequenced in a study of OX40 agonist ivuxolimab in advanced cancers. Assay used: immunoSEQ multiplex PCR; TCRdb lists only in-frame clones, some missing. The top ten clones hold 1% of a sample with 55,000 to 65,000 clones, 70% to 90% of them seen once. The sequences come from CD4+ or CD8+ T cells sorted from blood, collected in a trial of the OX40 agonist ivuxolimab. These receptors were collected from an adult with an advanced solid tumor such as melanoma, head and neck, liver or kidney cancer.

The genes are TRBV4-1 and TRBJ2-3, with 15 positions matching TRBD2. The V segment lost 2 bases and the J segment 2 bases; nucleotides outside the gene matches: 11. CDR1 and CDR2 (germline): MGHRA, YSYEKL. The CDR3 is made up of 20 amino acids. The CDR3 nucleotides read TGCGCCAGCAGCCAACCTGGACTAGCGGGGGGGCCGGTGGTCACAGATACGCAGTATTTT. Its translation: CASSQPGLAGGPVVTDTQYF.

CDR3 residues: CASRQTGTAYEQYF. The CDR3 bases are TGTGCCAGCAGGCAAACCGGGACAGCCTACGAGCAGTACTTC. The chain uses TRBV28 and TRBJ2-7; 7 bases align to TRBD1. Losses at the gene ends were 6 bases for V and 2 bases for J; bases not matched to a gene: 7. Germline V lookup: CDR1 MDHEN, CDR2 SYDVKM. This CDR3 spans 14 amino acids.

In its sample, this clone was seen a few times. The chain is built from TRBV7-9 and TRBJ1-1; D uncertain. Trimming left V 6 bases short and J 11 bases short, with 10 bases between. In germline, CDR1 is SEHNR, CDR2 FQNEAQ (reference sequence). The CDR3 length is 10 residues. This chain's CDR3 is CASSLNLAFF. The DNA of the CDR3 is TGTGCCAGCAGTCTCAATTTGGCTTTCTTT. Together with reference TRBV7-9 and TRBJ1-1, the CDR3 gives the full variable domain: DTGVSQNPRHKITKRGQNVTFRCDPISEHNRLYWYRQTLGQGPEFLTYFQNEAQLEKSRLLSDRFSAERPKGSFSTLEIQRTEQGDSAMYLCASSLNLAFFGQGTRLTVV.

The chain has TRBV19 and TRBJ2-6; 8 nucleotides align to TRBD1. Germline V gene data show CDR1 as LNHDA and CDR2 as SQIVND (reference sequence). The V segment lost 5 bases and the J segment 0 bases; nucleotides outside the gene matches: 6. CDR3 length: 17 residues. The CDR3 protein is CASSALQGVSGANVLTF. The CDR3 DNA is TGTGCCAGTAGTGCCTTACAGGGGGTCTCTGGGGCCAACGTCCTGACTTTC.

The chain couples TRBV6-5 to TRBJ1-2, with 7 bases matching TRBD1. CDR3 length equals 11 residues. Germline CDR1 is MNHEY and CDR2 is SVGAGI. After removal of 8 bases from V and 8 bases from J, the junction contained 5 bases not matched to a gene. CDR3 coding DNA: TGTGCCAGCCGACAGGGCCGAGGCTACACCTTC. This translates into CASRQGRGYTF.

The chain is built from TRBV18 and TRBJ2-1, with 9 bases lining up with TRBD2. The CDR3 length is 15 residues. V was clipped by 2 bases and J by 9 bases; unmatched bases: 8. Germline V lookup: CDR1 KGHSH, CDR2 LQKENI. CDR3 sequence: CASSPAAGGPGEQFF. The CDR3 DNA is TGTGCCAGCTCACCAGCGGCGGGGGGGCCTGGTGAGCAGTTCTTC.

The chain is built from TRBV9 and TRBJ2-5; TRBD2 agrees at 7 bases. The CDR3 sequence is 16 residues long. With V trimmed by 0 bases and J by 2 bases, 7 bases remained unmatched. Germline-derived CDR1 and CDR2 are SGDLS and YYNGEE. CDR3 sequence (DNA): TGTGCCAGCAGCGTAGGGCTAGCGGAGCTACAAGAGACCCAGTACTTC. Amino acids: CASSVGLAELQETQYF.

The J gene is TRBJ2-3, the V gene TRBV6-1; weak D call: TRBD2 (5 bases). V lost 6 bases and J lost 3, with 16 bases in between. Germline CDR1 is MNHNS and CDR2 is SASEGT. The CDR3 consists of 15 residues. The CDR3 DNA reads TGTGCCAGCAGAGAATTAGAGCGGCCAACAGATACGCAGTATTTT. As protein: CASRELERPTDTQYF.

This rearrangement joins TRBV11-2 to TRBJ2-5; no clear D. Trimming took off 3 bases at V and 3 bases at J, with 11 bases between the two ends. This CDR3 spans 14 amino acids. CDR1 and CDR2 (germline): SGHAT, FQNNGV. In nucleotides, the CDR3 is TGTGCCAGCAGCTTCCAATTCCTAAAAGAGACCCAGTACTTC. It specifies CASSFQFLKETQYF.

This clone appeared once. V usage is TRBV9 and J usage is TRBJ2-7; TRBD1 matches at 12 bases. Germline V gene sequence: CDR1 SGDLS, CDR2 YYNGEE. The CDR3 length is 15 residues. Germline trimming cut 3 bases from V and 2 bases from J; bases unmatched to any gene: 3. CDR3 region: CASSGGTGGPYEQYF. The CDR3 nucleotides are TGTGCCAGCAGCGGCGGGACAGGGGGCCCCTACGAGCAGTACTTC.

The gene calls are TRBV4-1 and TRBJ1-5; D unclear. Trimming shortened V by 4 bases and J by 4 bases, and 8 bases separated the two germline ends. There are 13 residues in the CDR3. Germline CDR1 MGHRA, CDR2 YSYEKL. The CDR3 DNA reads TGCGCCAGCAGCCTCAACCTGAATCAGCCCCAGCATTTT. Amino acid sequence: CASSLNLNQPQHF.

This chain uses TRBV6-1 with TRBJ1-3; 7 bases agree with TRBD1. This CDR3 has 13 amino acids. CDR1 MNHNS and CDR2 SASEGT come from the germline V gene. V shed 6 bases, J shed 5 bases, and the junction held 4 bases outside the gene matches. Written as DNA, the CDR3 is TGTGCCAGCAGGGGGGACAGACGAAACACCATATATTTT. This encodes CASRGDRRNTIYF.

The chain carries TRBV6-6 and TRBJ2-7; weak D call: TRBD1 (5 bases). The germline V gene encodes CDR1 MNHNY and CDR2 SVGAGI (reference sequence). V gave up 0 bases and J gave up 5 bases, with 14 bases separating them. This CDR3 comprises 15 residues. This CDR3 reads CASSYSQLQAHEQYF. The CDR3, as DNA: TGTGCCAGCAGTTACTCGCAACTACAGGCCCACGAGCAGTACTTC.

The chain links TRBV7-7 to TRBJ2-1; perhaps TRBD2 as D (5 bases). V was pared by 1 base and J by 5 bases, with 12 bases between. Germline values: CDR1 SSHAT, CDR2 FNYEAQ (reference sequence). This CDR3 has 15 residues. CDR3 amino acids: CASSLVRGADNEQFF. Here the CDR3 DNA reads TGTGCCAGCAGCTTAGTACGGGGAGCCGACAATGAGCAGTTCTTC.

The chain combines TRBV30 with TRBJ1-6, with no clear D. Germline assignment: CDR1 GTSNPN and CDR2 SVGIG (reference sequence). The CDR3 totals 12 residues. Trimming removed 5 bases at V and 7 bases at J, with 9 bases between. The CDR3 DNA reads as TGTGCCTGGGGTCGCGGCAATTCACCCCTCCACTTT. This translates into CAWGRGNSPLHF.

V usage is TRBV25-1 and J usage is TRBJ1-5, with TRBD1 matching over 8 bases. V was pared by 2 bases and J by 6 bases, with 9 bases of the junction left unmatched. Germline V gene sequence: CDR1 MGHDK, CDR2 SYGVNS. The CDR3 is 16 amino acids. The CDR3 DNA follows: TGTGCCAGCAGTGAACCGGACAGGGTGAGGCCTCAGCCCCAGCATTTT. This encodes CASSEPDRVRPQPQHF.

The table lists this clone with a count of one. V is TRBV10-1 and J is TRBJ2-1; tentatively, D is TRBD2 (7 bases). V lost 5 bases and J lost 3, with 11 bases in between. CDR3 length: 14 residues. Germline CDR1 is WNHNN and CDR2 is SYGVQD (reference sequence). CDR3 loop: CASSSGGFYNEQFF. DNA for the CDR3: TGCGCCAGCAGTTCGGGGGGCTTCTACAATGAGCAGTTCTTC.

This clone was recorded once. The chain couples TRBV19 to TRBJ1-1, with D possibly being TRBD1 (5 bases). CDR3 length: 14 amino acids. CDR1 is LNHDA, CDR2 SQIVND, per germline (reference sequence). V shed 4 bases and J shed 2 bases, with 11 bases lying between them. CDR3 bases: TGTGCCAGTAGTAAAAGGGGAGACAACACTGAAGCTTTCTTT. Protein: CASSKRGDNTEAFF.

This clone was found once. V usage is TRBV5-1 and J usage is TRBJ2-2; 11 bases match TRBD2. J lost 1 base, V lost 1 base, and 6 bases had no gene match. Looked up from germline, CDR1 is SGHRS and CDR2 is YFSETQ. The CDR3 extends over 18 amino acids. The CDR3 region has the DNA TGCGCCAGCAGCTTGCCACTAGCGGGGGCTTTGAACACCGGGGAGCTGTTTTTT. Residues: CASSLPLAGALNTGELFF.

This chain links TRBV19 with TRBJ1-2, with unresolved D. Germline lookup yields CDR1 LNHDA and CDR2 SQIVND (reference sequence). The CDR3 is 15 residues long. Trimming stripped 1 base from V and 4 bases from J, with 13 bases between. The CDR3 nucleotides are TGTGCCAGTAGTATAGGAGGCGGACTCTTCTATGGCTACACCTTC. Protein product: CASSIGGGLFYGYTF. The whole variable domain, remainder taken from reference TRBV19 and TRBJ1-2, is DGGITQSPKYLFRKEGQNVTLSCEQNLNHDAMYWYRQDPGQGLRLIYYSQIVNDFQKGDIAEGYSVSREKKESFPLTVTSAQKNPTAFYLCASSIGGGLFYGYTFGSGTRLTVV.

The rearrangement joins TRBV5-1 to TRBJ1-1; D is uncertain. V gave up 0 bases and J gave up 1 base, with 13 bases separating them. Germline V gives CDR1 SGHRS, CDR2 YFSETQ. The length of the CDR3 is 16 residues. CDR3 DNA sequence: TGCGCCAGCAGCTTGGAGTGGGGTGTCAGGAACACTGAAGCTTTCTTT. The encoded protein is CASSLEWGVRNTEAFF.

The V gene is TRBV19, the J gene TRBJ1-1; no clear D gene. V lost 3 bases and J lost 8, with 16 bases in between. The germline CDR1 and CDR2 sequences are LNHDA and SQIVND (reference sequence). This CDR3 has 14 amino acids. The CDR3 DNA follows: TGTGCCAGTAGTATTGGGATCCGGGCAAGAGAAGCTTTCTTT. Translated, it gives CASSIGIRAREAFF.

In regard to this clone: Other DNA sequences in the sample encode the same CDR3. The chain recombines TRBV19 with TRBJ1-2; D is possibly TRBD1 (5 bases). Germline assignment: CDR1 LNHDA and CDR2 SQIVND (reference sequence). Trimming cost V 1 base and J 5 bases, with 8 bases left between them. This CDR3 region has 13 residues. CDR3 coding DNA: TGTGCCAGTAGTATAGGGGGCGGTTATGGCTACACCTTC. Protein: CASSIGGGYGYTF.

This sequence joins TRBV6-5 and TRBJ2-7; TRBD1 agrees at 11 bases. Germline V gene lookup returns CDR1 MNHEY and CDR2 SVGAGI. V gave up 5 bases and J gave up 7 bases; unmatched junction bases: 7. This CDR3 spans 14 amino acids. CDR3 sequence (DNA): TGTGCCAGCAGTCGCCGGACAGGGGGCGAAGAGCAGTACTTC. Translation gives CASSRRTGGEEQYF.

The chain employs TRBV5-5 and TRBJ2-7; 8 bases fit TRBD1. The V and J ends lost 4 bases and 7 bases, in that order; junction bases with no gene match: 7. This CDR3 has 13 residues. Germline V gene sequence: CDR1 SGHKS, CDR2 YYEKEE (reference sequence). This CDR3 reads CASSRQGAEEQYF. CDR3 in DNA: TGTGCCAGCAGCCGTCAGGGGGCCGAAGAGCAGTACTTC.

The table lists this clone with a count of one. The chain has TRBV5-1 and TRBJ2-3, with D uncertain. The CDR3 has 16 amino acids. The V gene lost 1 base and the J gene lost 6 bases, with 18 bases spanning the gap. Germline values: CDR1 SGHRS, CDR2 YFSETQ. The CDR3 loop reads CASSLILSWTGDTQYF. For the CDR3, the DNA is TGCGCCAGCAGCTTGATTCTCAGTTGGACCGGGGATACGCAGTATTTT.

The DNA for the CDR3 is TGTGCCAGCAGCTTGTCACTAGCGGGGGGGCCCAAAAACATTCAGTACTTC. The encoded protein is CASSLSLAGGPKNIQYF. This chain connects TRBV5-6 to TRBJ2-4; 13 bases map to TRBD2. Germline loops: CDR1 SGHDT, CDR2 YYEEEE. The CDR3 consists of 17 residues. The ends lost 1 base at V and 2 bases at J; junction bases unmatched: 3.

This clone has only a few counts. The chain is built from TRBV6-1 and TRBJ1-2; D not certain. Trimming removed 0 bases at V and 8 bases at J, with 4 bases between. The CDR3 extends over 11 amino acids. From germline, CDR1 is MNHNS and CDR2 SASEGT. The CDR3 region has the DNA TGTGCCAGCAGTGAAGCGCTGGGCTACACCTTC. Translating it yields CASSEALGYTF.

This sequence joins TRBV11-2 and TRBJ2-3, with a possible D match to TRBD1 (6 bases). Looked up from germline, CDR1 is SGHAT and CDR2 is FQNNGV. V lost 0 bases and J lost 6, with 7 bases in between. CDR3 length: 13 residues. The CDR3 spells CASSLDQGDTQYF. In nucleotides, the CDR3 is TGTGCCAGCAGCTTAGATCAGGGGGATACGCAGTATTTT. The full variable domain, its missing parts supplied by reference TRBV11-2 and TRBJ2-3, is EAGVAQSPRYKIIEKRQSVAFWCNPISGHATLYWYQQILGQGPKLLIQFQNNGVVDDSQLPKDRFSAERLKGVDSTLKIQPAKLEDSAVYLCASSLDQGDTQYFGPGTRLTVL.

V gene TRBV27 combines with J gene TRBJ2-5, with 11 bases that match TRBD2. The CDR3 spans 19 residues. Looked up from germline, CDR1 is MNHEY and CDR2 is SMNVEV (reference sequence). V dropped 3 bases and J dropped 2; count of bases not matched to a gene: 14. CDR3 bases: TGTGCCAGCAGTTTGGGGTGGGGTGGACTAGCGGGTTTGCAAGAGACCCAGTACTTC. This encodes CASSLGWGGLAGLQETQYF.

This clone was observed a few times. The chain joins TRBV5-4 to TRBJ1-2; no clear D. This CDR3 region has 13 residues. The V end was cut by 4 bases, the J end by 0 bases, with 7 bases between. Per germline, CDR1 SGHNT and CDR2 YYREEE (reference sequence). The CDR3 loop reads CASSLRTNYGYTF. CDR3 nucleotides: TGTGCCAGCAGCCTGAGAACTAACTATGGCTACACCTTC. The full variable domain, its missing parts supplied by reference TRBV5-4 and TRBJ1-2, is ETGVTQSPTHLIKTRGQQVTLRCSSQSGHNTVSWYQQALGQGPQFIFQYYREEENGRGNFPPRFSGLQFPNYSSELNVNALELDDSALYLCASSLRTNYGYTFGSGTRLTVV.

The rearrangement uses TRBV30 and TRBJ1-2; the D gene is possibly TRBD1 (5 bases). V lost 5 bases and J lost 2, with 18 bases in between. CDR1 is GTSNPN and CDR2 is SVGIG in the germline V gene (reference sequence). The CDR3 length is 15 residues. CDR3 sequence: CAWQHFGTENYGYTF. The CDR3 DNA reads as TGTGCCTGGCAGCATTTCGGGACGGAAAACTATGGCTACACCTTC.